This TCR beta chain is drawn from a study of beta chain features in type 1 diabetes. Study-wide findings and caveats: A moderate, significant TCRB CDR3 shortening appeared in type 1 diabetes across four CD4+ subsets.

In regard to this clone: Its matching antigen is unknown.

The V gene's germline CDR1 is ENHRY and CDR2 SYGVKD. The CDR3 runs 15 residues. V was pared by 4 bases and J by 7 bases, with 20 bases between. The study reverse transcribed the entire isolated RNA, so it sequenced expressed TCRB transcripts. There were around 3.5 million reads on average in the naive, central memory and regulatory T cell samples. Profiling relied on immunoSEQ multiplex PCR, and the TCRdb table lists in-frame clones only, not all of them. Of 640,000 or so clones in the sample, more than 12% were seen once. Via the markers CD45RO/CCR7/CD25/CD127/CD95/CD27, stem cell-like memory, regulatory, central memory and naive CD4+ cells were sorted.

The clonotype was recovered from a man aged 18 to 29 with type 1 diabetes. The sequenced sample was naive CD4+ T cells from blood. The chain carries TRBV10-3 and TRBJ2-7; D assignment may be TRBD1 or TRBD2 (5 bases each). The CDR3 spells CAISGRDGSGMEQYF. In DNA form, the CDR3 reads TGTGCCATCAGTGGCCGGGACGGCTCGGGGATGGAGCAGTACTTC.